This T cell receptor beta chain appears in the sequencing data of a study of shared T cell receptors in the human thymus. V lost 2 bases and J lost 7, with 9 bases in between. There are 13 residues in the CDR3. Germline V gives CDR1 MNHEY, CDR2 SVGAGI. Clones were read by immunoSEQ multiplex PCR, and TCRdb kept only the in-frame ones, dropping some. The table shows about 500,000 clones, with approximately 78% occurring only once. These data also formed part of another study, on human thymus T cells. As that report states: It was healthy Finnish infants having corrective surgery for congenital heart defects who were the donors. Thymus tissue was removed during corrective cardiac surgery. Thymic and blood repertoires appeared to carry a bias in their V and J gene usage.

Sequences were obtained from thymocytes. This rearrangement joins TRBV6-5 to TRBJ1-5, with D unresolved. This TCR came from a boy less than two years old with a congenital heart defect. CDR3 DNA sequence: TGTGCCAGCAGTTACCGGAGCGACCAGCCCCAGCATTTT. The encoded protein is CASSYRSDQPQHF.